A single sample gave rise to the 24 T cell receptor beta chains below, sequenced in a study of T cell changes during pregnancy in multiple sclerosis. Sequenced by immunoSEQ multiplex PCR; TCRdb stores in-frame clones only, minus some. The table lists around 50,000 clones, roughly nine tenths of them singletons. Sequenced material: CD8+ T cells from peripheral blood mononuclear cells, taken in the second trimester of pregnancy. Source of these receptors: a female donor with multiple sclerosis, enrolled in a pregnancy study.

The V call is TRBV11-2, the J call TRBJ1-2, with TRBD1 as a possible D gene (6 bases). The V gene's germline CDR1 is SGHAT and CDR2 FQNNGV. CDR3 length: 15 residues. V was shortened by 1 base and J by 6 bases, with 15 bases between the two germline ends. CDR3 bases: TGTGCCAGCAGCTTAGGGGAGGGGGGCTGGAATGGCTACACCTTC. Translation gives CASSLGEGGWNGYTF.

The rearrangement uses TRBV9 and TRBJ2-7; 9 positions agree with TRBD1. Per germline, CDR1 SGDLS and CDR2 YYNGEE. This CDR3 is 17 amino acids long. Germline trimming cut 4 bases from V and 4 bases from J; bases unmatched to any gene: 15. The CDR3 here is CASSPPSGQGKTYEQYF. Written as DNA, the CDR3 is TGTGCCAGCAGCCCCCCCTCTGGACAGGGGAAGACTTACGAGCAGTACTTC. Full variable domain (missing parts from reference TRBV9 and TRBJ2-7): DSGVTQTPKHLITATGQRVTLRCSPRSGDLSVYWYQQSLDQGLQFLIQYYNGEERAKGNILERFSAQQFPDLHSELNLSSLELGDSALYFCASSPPSGQGKTYEQYFGPGTRLTVT.

This chain connects TRBV29-1 to TRBJ2-6, with 8 bases identical to TRBD1. The V segment lost 5 bases and the J segment 0 bases; nucleotides outside the gene matches: 3. Per germline, CDR1 SQVTM and CDR2 ANQGSEA. This CDR3 comprises 15 residues. The CDR3 sequence is CSVWTGISGANVLTF. In DNA form, the CDR3 reads TGCAGCGTTTGGACAGGGATCTCTGGGGCCAACGTCCTGACTTTC.

V usage is TRBV7-6 and J usage is TRBJ2-1; D gene ambiguous. The CDR3 loop spans 20 amino acids. CDR1 and CDR2 (germline): SGHVS, FNYEAQ. With 1 base removed from V and 0 bases from J, the gap between germline ends came to 22 bases. This chain's CDR3 is CASSLVTHEEPLSSYNEQFF. In DNA form, the CDR3 reads TGTGCCAGCAGCTTAGTAACCCATGAGGAACCCTTAAGCTCCTACAATGAGCAGTTCTTC.

This clone was recorded once. V and J are TRBV19 and TRBJ2-7; 8 nucleotides match TRBD1. In germline, CDR1 is LNHDA, CDR2 SQIVND (reference sequence). V lost 11 bases and J lost 7; bases outside the gene matches: 19. The CDR3 has 15 residues. CDR3 nucleotide sequence: TGTGCCTCCACACCCACGGGACAGGCGACCTGGGAGCAGTACTTC. The encoded protein is CASTPTGQATWEQYF.

The gene calls are TRBV5-1 and TRBJ1-3; TRBD1 matches 8 bases. The CDR3 sequence is 15 residues long. Unmatched junction bases numbered 2, after V lost 0 bases and J lost 3 bases. Germline CDR1 and CDR2: SGHRS and YFSETQ. CDR3 amino acids: CASSLDRGIGNTIYF. The DNA for the CDR3 is TGCGCCAGCAGCTTGGACAGGGGGATTGGAAACACCATATATTTT.

V and J are TRBV19 and TRBJ1-1, with 7 bases fitting TRBD1. V lost 11 bases and J lost 8; bases outside the gene matches: 14. This CDR3 spans 13 amino acids. Germline lookup yields CDR1 LNHDA and CDR2 SQIVND (reference sequence). The CDR3 protein is CASIRGPYLEAFF. DNA for the CDR3: TGTGCCTCAATAAGGGGGCCATATCTCGAAGCTTTCTTT.

V is TRBV2 and J is TRBJ2-5, with 7 bases identical to TRBD1. Trimming took 6 bases from V and 3 from J; bases not matched to a gene: 1. Germline-derived CDR1 and CDR2 are SNHLY and FYNNEI. This CDR3 comprises 12 residues. The CDR3 region is CASRDREETQYF. CDR3 nucleotides: TGTGCCAGCAGAGACAGGGAAGAGACCCAGTACTTC.

The chain employs TRBV4-2 and TRBJ2-1; TRBD1 aligns across 9 bases. The ends lost 6 bases at V and 3 bases at J; junction bases unmatched: 9. The CDR3 sequence is 16 residues long. Germline-derived CDR1 and CDR2 are LGHNA and YNFKEQ. CDR3: CASSGEGQGIYNEQFF. Written as DNA, the CDR3 is TGTGCCAGCAGTGGTGAAGGACAGGGGATCTACAATGAGCAGTTCTTC.

The J gene is TRBJ1-6, the V gene TRBV27, with a tentative D call TRBD1 (5 bases). The CDR3 has 15 amino acids. Germline assignment: CDR1 MNHEY and CDR2 SMNVEV (reference sequence). Deletions cut 4 bases from V and 6 bases from J, with 13 bases between. The CDR3: CASSSRTGGNSPLHF. Here the CDR3 DNA reads TGTGCCAGCAGTTCTCGGACGGGGGGTAATTCACCCCTCCACTTT.

This chain joins TRBV6-1 and TRBJ1-1; TRBD1 might be the D (5 bases). Trimming cost V 2 bases and J 3 bases, with 13 bases left between them. CDR3 length: 15 residues. Germline CDR1 MNHNS, CDR2 SASEGT. CDR3 sequence: CASSELGRDYTEAFF. The CDR3 DNA is TGTGCCAGCAGTGAACTAGGCAGGGATTACACTGAAGCTTTCTTT.

This clone showed up just once. This chain links TRBV29-1 with TRBJ1-2, with TRBD1 as a possible D gene (6 bases). The ends were cut back, 6 bases at V and 2 bases at J, with 19 bases in the middle. The CDR3 contains 15 residues. Looked up from germline, CDR1 is SQVTM and CDR2 is ANQGSEA. CDR3 sequence (DNA): TGCAGCGTCATACATCCGGGACACCGCAACTATGGCTACACCTTC. Protein product: CSVIHPGHRNYGYTF. Full variable domain (missing parts from reference TRBV29-1 and TRBJ1-2): SAVISQKPSRDICQRGTSLTIQCQVDSQVTMMFWYRQQPGQSLTLIATANQGSEATYESGFVIDKFPISRPNLTFSTLTVSNMSPEDSSIYLCSVIHPGHRNYGYTFGSGTRLTVV.

The chain uses TRBV11-2 and TRBJ2-7; 7 positions match TRBD1. The V segment lost 4 bases and the J segment 0 bases; nucleotides outside the gene matches: 0. There are 13 residues in the CDR3. Per the germline V gene, CDR1 is SGHAT and CDR2 is FQNNGV. The CDR3 protein is CASSSGGSYEQYF. The CDR3 nucleotides read TGTGCCAGCAGCTCAGGGGGCTCCTACGAGCAGTACTTC.

Here the CDR3 DNA reads TGTGCCAGCAGTTACCCTGGACAGGATTACGAGCAGTACTTC. Residues: CASSYPGQDYEQYF. V is TRBV6-6 and J is TRBJ2-7; 7 nucleotides line up with TRBD1. The CDR3 extends over 14 amino acids. V trimming: 2 bases; J trimming: 4 bases; junction bases outside the gene matches: 5. CDR1 MNHNY and CDR2 SVGAGI come from the germline V gene (reference sequence).

The chain has TRBV9 and TRBJ2-1; 7 bases match TRBD2. This CDR3 is built from 17 residues. V trimming: 0 bases; J trimming: 3 bases; junction bases outside the gene matches: 9. The germline gives CDR1 SGDLS, CDR2 YYNGEE. The CDR3 reads CASSVEGGEGLYNEQFF. The CDR3 DNA sequence: TGTGCCAGCAGCGTAGAGGGAGGGGAGGGGCTCTACAATGAGCAGTTCTTC.

The V call is TRBV6-1, the J call TRBJ1-1; D may be TRBD1 (5 bases). The V gene's germline CDR1 is MNHNS and CDR2 SASEGT. Trimming stripped 1 base from V and 6 bases from J, with 12 bases between. This CDR3 region has 14 residues. The CDR3 DNA follows: TGTGCCAGCAGTGAAGGGGGGGGTGGTGCTGAAGCTTTCTTT. Translating gives CASSEGGGGAEAFF.

This chain uses TRBV14 with TRBJ2-7; D unclear. Trimming cost V 0 bases and J 3 bases, with 6 bases left between them. The CDR3 is 13 amino acids. Germline V gene data show CDR1 as SGHDN and CDR2 as FVKESK. This chain's CDR3 is CASSQESLYEQYF. The CDR3 DNA reads as TGTGCCAGCAGCCAAGAGAGTCTCTACGAGCAGTACTTC.

The chain is built from TRBV5-1 and TRBJ2-1; 9 positions match TRBD2. Germline V CDR1 and CDR2: SGHRS, YFSETQ. The V segment lost 0 bases and the J segment 3 bases; nucleotides outside the gene matches: 4. The CDR3 extends over 16 amino acids. CDR3 nucleotide sequence: TGCGCCAGCAGCTTGGGCCCTAGCGGGAACTACAATGAGCAGTTCTTC. This sequence encodes CASSLGPSGNYNEQFF.

This chain links TRBV10-1 with TRBJ2-4; TRBD2 aligns across 7 bases. Germline values: CDR1 WNHNN, CDR2 SYGVQD (reference sequence). J was trimmed by 8 bases and V by 4 bases; bases with no gene match: 2. The length of the CDR3 is 12 residues. This CDR3 reads CASSGGGDIQYF. As DNA, the CDR3 is TGCGCCAGCAGTGGTGGGGGGGACATTCAGTACTTC.

The V call is TRBV15, the J call TRBJ1-5; D remains unclear. Trimming stripped 2 bases from V and 4 bases from J, with 3 bases between. The CDR3 contains 12 residues. CDR1 and CDR2 from the germline V gene are LNHNV and YYDKDF (reference sequence). The CDR3 reads CATSRTNQPQHF. In DNA, the CDR3 is TGTGCCACCAGCAGAACAAATCAGCCCCAGCATTTT.

The CDR3 DNA follows: TGTGCCAGCAGCTTGAATCCTCGACAGGGATGGAGGGGCTACACCTTC. Its translation: CASSLNPRQGWRGYTF. This rearrangement joins TRBV5-5 to TRBJ1-2, with 7 bases lining up with TRBD1. The CDR3 consists of 16 residues. Trimming took 1 base from V and 8 from J; bases not matched to a gene: 14. Germline lookup yields CDR1 SGHKS and CDR2 YYEKEE (reference sequence).

The chain uses TRBV14 and TRBJ1-6; D gene ambiguous. The V end was cut by 0 bases, the J end by 8 bases, with 14 bases between. The CDR3 has 16 residues. Germline loops: CDR1 SGHDN, CDR2 FVKESK. CDR3 sequence reads: CASSQDPGWGDSPLHF. The CDR3 bases are TGTGCCAGCAGCCAAGATCCGGGGTGGGGTGATTCACCCCTCCACTTT.

The chain joins TRBV14 to TRBJ2-7; 10 nucleotides agree with TRBD1. The CDR3 covers 15 residues. The germline V gene encodes CDR1 SGHDN and CDR2 FVKESK. The V gene end was trimmed by 4 bases and the J gene end by 2 bases; junction bases not matched to a gene: 5. CDR3 protein: CASSRRDRGPYEQYF. Written as DNA, the CDR3 is TGTGCCAGCAGCCGGAGGGACAGGGGTCCCTACGAGCAGTACTTC. Together with reference TRBV14 and TRBJ2-7, the CDR3 gives the full variable domain: EAGVTQFPSHSVIEKGQTVTLRCDPISGHDNLYWYRRVMGKEIKFLLHFVKESKQDESGMPNNRFLAERTGGTYSTLKVQPAELEDSGVYFCASSRRDRGPYEQYFGPGTRLTVT.

This chain connects TRBV27 to TRBJ1-5; D is perhaps TRBD1 (6 bases). The CDR3 contains 14 residues. The germline CDR1 and CDR2 sequences are MNHEY and SMNVEV (reference sequence). V lost 3 bases to trimming and J lost 3 bases, with 9 bases between them. This CDR3 is CASSLRTANQPQHF. Here the CDR3 DNA reads TGTGCCAGCAGTTTGAGGACAGCCAATCAGCCCCAGCATTTT.